This entry concerns a single TCR beta chain. This specimen belongs to a study of early T cells in non-severe SARS-CoV-2 infection. On the study more broadly: It was bulk RNA from unsorted whole blood that was sequenced, and the chains were unpaired.

Trimming cost V 6 bases and J 7 bases, with 21 bases left between them. Germline loops: CDR1 MNHEY, CDR2 SVGAGI. The CDR3 contains 15 residues. Individual cDNA molecules were tagged with unique molecular identifiers. From the 5' RACE reads, TCRdb called clonotypes with MiXCR, one entry per CDR3 protein. The sample carries around 60,000 distinct CDR3 sequences, over 10% recorded once. Sequenced material: whole blood. The source is an adult who was a healthcare worker with PCR-confirmed SARS-CoV-2 infection or an uninfected control (not recorded which). The V and J genes are TRBV6-5 and TRBJ2-5; weak D call: TRBD2 (5 bases). CDR3: CASSTWQSLGGTQYF. CDR3 bases: TGTGCCAGCAGCACTTGGCAATCCCTCGGAGGGACCCAGTACTTC.